This T cell receptor beta chain is from a study of blood T cell repertoires in COVID-19. The wider study: Both acute and convalescent COVID-19 samples were obtained from the United States, Italy and Spain. Nucleic acid was either cDNA or gDNA, and it came from T cells, B-cell-depleted T cells, or PBMCs.

Germline V gene data show CDR1 as SGDLS and CDR2 as YYNGEE. V was clipped by 4 bases and J by 4 bases, with 14 bases between them. The CDR3 is 15 residues long. Sequencing was performed with immunoSEQ multiplex PCR; in TCRdb, only in-frame clones are kept and a portion is missing. The profile covers under 200,000 clones, with around four fifths appearing a single time and approximately 0.9% taken by the ten largest. Sequencing was performed on peripheral blood. The chain combines TRBV9 with TRBJ1-4; tentatively, D is TRBD1 (6 bases). The sequence was obtained from a man between 60 and 70 years old with COVID-19, enrolled during active disease. CDR3 sequence reads: CASSQSWTVNEKLFF. The CDR3 coding sequence is TGTGCCAGCAGCCAAAGCTGGACAGTTAATGAAAAACTGTTTTTT.